This is a list of T cell receptor beta chains from one sample in a study of blood T cell repertoires in COVID-19. Some clones are missing from TCRdb's copy, which holds only in-frame ones; the method was immunoSEQ multiplex PCR. Of tens of thousands of clones in the sample, roughly 91% were seen once. Sequencing was carried out using peripheral blood. The receptors here all came from a woman of 80 years or more with active or convalescent COVID-19. CDR3s include the opening cysteine and the closing phenylalanine or tryptophan. Each record gives: clone size, V gene, J gene, D gene, CDR3 DNA, CDR3 protein. The D gene is left open where the match is weak. Rows may omit the clone size; those that give it use once, few, many or a size class.

clone_size: once; v_call: TRBV9; j_call: TRBJ1-2; d_call: -; cdr3_nt: TGTGCCAGCAGCGTCACGGGGGGTGGGCTCTATGGCTACACCTTC; cdr3_aa: CASSVTGGGLYGYTF
clone_size: -; v_call: TRBV28; j_call: TRBJ1-2; d_call: -; cdr3_nt: TGTGCCACCACCTTGGGGGGGCTGTACTATGGCTACACCTTC; cdr3_aa: CATTLGGLYYGYTF
clone_size: few; v_call: TRBV3-1/TRBV3-2; j_call: TRBJ1-3; d_call: -; cdr3_nt: TGTGCCAGCAGTCAGGGTTGGGATACTGGAAACACCATATATTTT; cdr3_aa: CASSQGWDTGNTIYF
clone_size: -; v_call: TRBV7-2; j_call: TRBJ2-7; d_call: -; cdr3_nt: TGTGCCAGCAGCGATGGTCGTTATTCTAGGAAGCAGTACTTC; cdr3_aa: CASSDGRYSRKQYF
clone_size: -; v_call: TRBV28; j_call: TRBJ2-1; d_call: -; cdr3_nt: TGTGCCAGCAGCTACCACAGGGAAAGTTCTGGGAATGAGCAGTTCTTC; cdr3_aa: CASSYHRESSGNEQFF
clone_size: -; v_call: TRBV4-1; j_call: TRBJ2-3; d_call: TRBD2; cdr3_nt: TGCGCCAGCAGCCCCGGGACTAGCCCAGATACGCAGTATTTT; cdr3_aa: CASSPGTSPDTQYF
clone_size: -; v_call: TRBV19; j_call: TRBJ1-4; d_call: -; cdr3_nt: TGTGCCAGTAGTATCAGAAGGGGGTCTGAAACTAATGAAAAACTGTTTTTT; cdr3_aa: CASSIRRGSETNEKLFF
clone_size: -; v_call: TRBV7-9; j_call: TRBJ2-5; d_call: -; cdr3_nt: TGTGCCAGCAAGCTCGGGGGTTTGGGAGAGACCCAGTACTTC; cdr3_aa: CASKLGGLGETQYF
clone_size: -; v_call: TRBV5-4; j_call: TRBJ2-3; d_call: -; cdr3_nt: TGTGCCAGCAGCCGAACACACACAGATACGCAGTATTTT; cdr3_aa: CASSRTHTDTQYF
clone_size: -; v_call: TRBV10-3; j_call: TRBJ2-7; d_call: -; cdr3_nt: TGTGCCATCAGTGAGCCCAGGGGCGAGCAGTACTTC; cdr3_aa: CAISEPRGEQYF
clone_size: -; v_call: TRBV30; j_call: TRBJ1-2; d_call: TRBD1; cdr3_nt: TGTGCCTGGAGTCCGGCAGGGGGTAACTATGGCTACACCTTC; cdr3_aa: CAWSPAGGNYGYTF
clone_size: once; v_call: TRBV6-2/TRBV6-3; j_call: TRBJ1-1; d_call: -; cdr3_nt: TGTGCCAGCAGTTACTCGGAGAACGAAGCTTTCTTT; cdr3_aa: CASSYSENEAFF
clone_size: -; v_call: TRBV29-1; j_call: TRBJ1-2; d_call: -; cdr3_nt: TGCAGCGTTGGAGCGGGGTATGGCTACACCTTC; cdr3_aa: CSVGAGYGYTF
clone_size: -; v_call: TRBV7-9; j_call: TRBJ1-5; d_call: TRBD1; cdr3_nt: TGTGCCAGCAGCGCGGACAGGATTGGTCGGAGCAATCAGCCCCAGCATTTT; cdr3_aa: CASSADRIGRSNQPQHF
clone_size: -; v_call: TRBV2; j_call: TRBJ1-1; d_call: -; cdr3_nt: TGTGCCAGCAGTGAGGGGGCCCACGCTTTCTTT; cdr3_aa: CASSEGAHAFF
clone_size: -; v_call: TRBV19; j_call: TRBJ2-1; d_call: TRBD2; cdr3_nt: TGTGCCAGTAGTATTCCGGGGGGGTACTACAATGAGCAGTTCTTC; cdr3_aa: CASSIPGGYYNEQFF
clone_size: -; v_call: TRBV6-6; j_call: TRBJ2-2; d_call: -; cdr3_nt: TGTGCCAGCAGTTACGGACTACCGTTGATAGGGGAGCTGTTTTTT; cdr3_aa: CASSYGLPLIGELFF
clone_size: -; v_call: TRBV18; j_call: TRBJ1-3; d_call: TRBD1; cdr3_nt: TGTGCCAGCTCAACCTCGGGACAGGGATCGGGCGGAAACACCATATATTTT; cdr3_aa: CASSTSGQGSGGNTIYF
clone_size: -; v_call: TRBV27; j_call: TRBJ1-5; d_call: -; cdr3_nt: TGTGCCAGCAGTTTAGGGGGGAAACAGCCCCAGCATTTT; cdr3_aa: CASSLGGKQPQHF
clone_size: -; v_call: TRBV27; j_call: TRBJ1-1; d_call: -; cdr3_nt: TGTGCCAGCAGTTTAAGGGGGACCACCGTCATGAACACTGAAGCTTTCTTT; cdr3_aa: CASSLRGTTVMNTEAFF
clone_size: -; v_call: TRBV5-1; j_call: TRBJ1-3; d_call: -; cdr3_nt: TGCGCCAGCAGCTTGGGGGACACTAACACCATATATTTT; cdr3_aa: CASSLGDTNTIYF
clone_size: -; v_call: TRBV19; j_call: TRBJ1-1; d_call: TRBD1; cdr3_nt: TGTGCCAGTAGCGTACCAGGGGGTACAGTCAAGGCTTTCTTT; cdr3_aa: CASSVPGGTVKAFF
clone_size: -; v_call: TRBV18; j_call: TRBJ2-6; d_call: -; cdr3_nt: TGTGCCAGCTCACTGGGTCTAGTGTCAGGGTGGGCCAACGTCCTGACTTTC; cdr3_aa: CASSLGLVSGWANVLTF
clone_size: -; v_call: TRBV7-2; j_call: TRBJ2-1; d_call: TRBD2; cdr3_nt: TGTGCCAGCAGCTTAGTAACTAGCGGGGGGGCCCGGAATGAGCAGTTCTTC; cdr3_aa: CASSLVTSGGARNEQFF
clone_size: -; v_call: TRBV3-1/TRBV3-2; j_call: TRBJ2-5; d_call: TRBD2; cdr3_nt: TGTGCCAGCAGCCAATCGGCGGGGGGGGAGACCCAGTACTTC; cdr3_aa: CASSQSAGGETQYF
clone_size: once; v_call: TRBV2; j_call: TRBJ1-2; d_call: TRBD1; cdr3_nt: TGTGCCAGCAGGGGGACAGGGTTCGGTGGCTACACCTTC; cdr3_aa: CASRGTGFGGYTF
clone_size: -; v_call: TRBV9; j_call: TRBJ2-5; d_call: -; cdr3_nt: TGTGCCAGCAGCGTAGAAAGCGGAGGAGAGACCCAGTACTTC; cdr3_aa: CASSVESGGETQYF
clone_size: -; v_call: TRBV6-5; j_call: TRBJ1-2; d_call: TRBD1; cdr3_nt: TGTGCCAGCACTCCGGACAGGGTACATGGCTACACCTTC; cdr3_aa: CASTPDRVHGYTF
clone_size: -; v_call: TRBV27; j_call: TRBJ1-2; d_call: -; cdr3_nt: TGTGCCAGCAGTTTGTCTGGGGCGAAGGGCTACACCTTC; cdr3_aa: CASSLSGAKGYTF
clone_size: once; v_call: TRBV30; j_call: TRBJ1-5; d_call: -; cdr3_nt: TGTGCCTGGAGTGTGGGGGCAGAAGATCAGCCCCAGCATTTT; cdr3_aa: CAWSVGAEDQPQHF
clone_size: -; v_call: TRBV19; j_call: TRBJ1-3; d_call: -; cdr3_nt: TGTGCCAGTACCCCTAGGGAGCGGGTTCCTGGAAACACCATATATTTT; cdr3_aa: CASTPRERVPGNTIYF
clone_size: -; v_call: TRBV10-3; j_call: TRBJ2-5; d_call: TRBD1; cdr3_nt: TGTGCCATCAGTGAGTCTGGACAGGGCCAAGAGACCCAGTACTTC; cdr3_aa: CAISESGQGQETQYF
clone_size: -; v_call: TRBV19; j_call: TRBJ1-6; d_call: -; cdr3_nt: TGTGCCAGTAGTACAGGCATCAAGAATTCACCCCTCCACTTT; cdr3_aa: CASSTGIKNSPLHF
clone_size: -; v_call: TRBV19; j_call: TRBJ1-2; d_call: -; cdr3_nt: TGTGCCAGTAGTATTCAGGGAGGCAACTATGGCTACACCTTC; cdr3_aa: CASSIQGGNYGYTF
clone_size: once; v_call: TRBV6-5; j_call: TRBJ1-1; d_call: TRBD1; cdr3_nt: TGTGCCAGCAGTCCAACAGGGGGCTTAACTGAAGCTTTCTTT; cdr3_aa: CASSPTGGLTEAFF
clone_size: -; v_call: TRBV28; j_call: TRBJ2-7; d_call: TRBD1; cdr3_nt: TGTGCCAGCAGAAGGACAGGGGAATACTACGAGCAGTACTTC; cdr3_aa: CASRRTGEYYEQYF
clone_size: -; v_call: TRBV7-2; j_call: TRBJ1-1; d_call: -; cdr3_nt: TGTGCCAGCAGCCCCCCGGGGGGCTACACTGAAGCTTTCTTT; cdr3_aa: CASSPPGGYTEAFF
clone_size: -; v_call: TRBV2; j_call: TRBJ2-5; d_call: TRBD2; cdr3_nt: TGTGCCAGCAGCAATTTAGCGGGGGGGAGGGAGACCCAGTACTTC; cdr3_aa: CASSNLAGGRETQYF
clone_size: -; v_call: TRBV9; j_call: TRBJ2-7; d_call: TRBD1; cdr3_nt: TGTGCCAGCAGCGTACGGGACAGCCCTTATGAGCAGTACTTC; cdr3_aa: CASSVRDSPYEQYF
clone_size: -; v_call: TRBV19; j_call: TRBJ1-5; d_call: -; cdr3_nt: TGTGCCAGTAGTATCAGTAGCAATCAGCCCCAGCATTTT; cdr3_aa: CASSISSNQPQHF
clone_size: -; v_call: TRBV6-2/TRBV6-3; j_call: TRBJ2-3; d_call: TRBD2; cdr3_nt: TGTGCCAGCAGTACCGGGGGGGCCGACACAGATACGCAGTATTTT; cdr3_aa: CASSTGGADTDTQYF
clone_size: -; v_call: TRBV5-8; j_call: TRBJ2-6; d_call: -; cdr3_nt: TGTGCCAGCAGCAATGACGGAGAGAACGTCCTGACTTTC; cdr3_aa: CASSNDGENVLTF
clone_size: -; v_call: TRBV27; j_call: TRBJ2-7; d_call: -; cdr3_nt: TGTGCCAGCAGTTTCGGCGGAAGCTCCTACGAGCAGTACTTC; cdr3_aa: CASSFGGSSYEQYF
clone_size: once; v_call: TRBV19; j_call: TRBJ2-1; d_call: TRBD1; cdr3_nt: TGTGCCAGTAGGGCGACAGGGGTCTACAATGAGCAGTTCTTC; cdr3_aa: CASRATGVYNEQFF
clone_size: -; v_call: TRBV6-5; j_call: TRBJ1-1; d_call: TRBD1; cdr3_nt: TGTGCCAGCAACCGGCCAGGGGGCACTGAAGCTTTCTTT; cdr3_aa: CASNRPGGTEAFF
clone_size: -; v_call: TRBV30; j_call: TRBJ1-1; d_call: -; cdr3_nt: TGTGCCTGGACCCCAAGGGGGTATCAGAACACTGAAGCTTTCTTT; cdr3_aa: CAWTPRGYQNTEAFF
clone_size: -; v_call: TRBV20-1; j_call: TRBJ2-5; d_call: -; cdr3_nt: TGCAGTGCTAGTAGGGAGCGGGACAACCAAGAGACCCAGTACTTC; cdr3_aa: CSASRERDNQETQYF
clone_size: -; v_call: TRBV5-1; j_call: TRBJ1-6; d_call: -; cdr3_nt: TGCGCCAGCAGCCCTGAGGGGACTGGTAATTCACCCCTCCACTTT; cdr3_aa: CASSPEGTGNSPLHF